This T cell receptor beta chain originates from a study of cytomegalovirus exposure and HLA in healthy donors. In the PCR, 60 Vbeta and 13 Jbeta primers were used. Data came from immunoSEQ multiplex PCR; TCRdb stores just in-frame clones and leaves some out. The sample includes about 60,000 clones. CDR1 SGHVS and CDR2 FNYEAQ come from the germline V gene. The V gene lost 1 base and the J gene lost 5 bases, with 14 bases spanning the gap. CDR3 length equals 16 residues. The study sampled nominally healthy donors, though unrecorded immune exposures were likely. Study outcomes and limitations: For presence/absence analyses, sequencing depth was assumed to be roughly uniform across donors.

To note about this clone: Its matching antigen is unknown.

The sequenced sample consisted of PBMCs. The sequence came from a boy younger than 18 in good health and CMV-seronegative. The gene calls are TRBV7-6 and TRBJ2-2, with D possibly TRBD1 on 6 matching bases. DNA of the CDR3: TGTGCCAGCAGCTTAGAATTCGGCAGGGGAACCGGGGAGCTGTTTTTT. It yields the protein CASSLEFGRGTGELFF.